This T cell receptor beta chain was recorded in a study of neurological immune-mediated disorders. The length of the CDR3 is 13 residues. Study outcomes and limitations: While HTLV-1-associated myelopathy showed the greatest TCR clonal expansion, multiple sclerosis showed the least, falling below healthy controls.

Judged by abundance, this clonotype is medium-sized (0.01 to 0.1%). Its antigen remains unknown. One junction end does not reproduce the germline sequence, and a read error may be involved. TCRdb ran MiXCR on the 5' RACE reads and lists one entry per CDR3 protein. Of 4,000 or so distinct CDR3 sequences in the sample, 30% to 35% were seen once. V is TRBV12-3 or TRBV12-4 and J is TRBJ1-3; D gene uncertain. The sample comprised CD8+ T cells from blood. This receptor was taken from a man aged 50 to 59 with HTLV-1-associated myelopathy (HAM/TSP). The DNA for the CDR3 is TGTGCCAGCACTTTAGACCCTGGAAACACCATATATTTT. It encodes CASTLDPGNTIYF.